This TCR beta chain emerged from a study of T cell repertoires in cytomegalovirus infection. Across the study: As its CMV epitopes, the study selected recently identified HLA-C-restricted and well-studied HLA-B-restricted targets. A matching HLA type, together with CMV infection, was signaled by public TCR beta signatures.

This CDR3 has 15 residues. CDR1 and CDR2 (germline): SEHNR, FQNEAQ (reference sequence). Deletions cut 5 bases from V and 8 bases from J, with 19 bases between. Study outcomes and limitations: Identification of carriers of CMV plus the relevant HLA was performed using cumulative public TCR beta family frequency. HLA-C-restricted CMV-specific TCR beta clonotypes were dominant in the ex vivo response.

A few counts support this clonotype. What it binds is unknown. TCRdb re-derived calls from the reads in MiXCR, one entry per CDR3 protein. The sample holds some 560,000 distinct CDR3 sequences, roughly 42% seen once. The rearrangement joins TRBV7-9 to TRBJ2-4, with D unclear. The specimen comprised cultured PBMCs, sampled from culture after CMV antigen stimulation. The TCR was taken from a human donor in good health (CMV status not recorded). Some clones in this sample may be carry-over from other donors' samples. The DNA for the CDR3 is TGTGCCAGCAGCCACAGCGAGAGCGCTTCTGACATTCAGTACTTC. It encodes CASSHSESASDIQYF.